Sequencing of this T cell receptor (beta chain) was carried out in a study of blood T cell repertoires in COVID-19. In the study overall: The United States, Italy and Spain supplied acute and convalescent COVID-19 samples. Sources were T cells, B-cell-depleted T cells, or PBMCs; the material itself was cDNA or gDNA.

Original handling: Researchers report that nucleated cell counts were estimated from reference gene primer amplification. The data were produced by immunoSEQ multiplex PCR, yet TCRdb's version contains in-frame clones alone and is incomplete. That table furnishes V, J and clone size, whereas the DNA furnished D and trimming. The sample includes some 120,000 clones, around 81% of them seen just once. The germline V gene has CDR1 LNHNV and CDR2 YYDKDF (reference sequence). V lost 0 bases and J lost 0, with 12 bases in between. The CDR3 is made up of 16 amino acids. The receptor comes from a woman aged 50 to 60 with acute or convalescent COVID-19. The chain is built from TRBV15 and TRBJ2-7; D is unresolved. Sequenced input: peripheral blood. The chain's CDR3 is CATSRDLVANSYEQYF. CDR3 DNA sequence: TGTGCCACCAGCAGAGATTTGGTAGCCAACTCCTACGAGCAGTACTTC.